This TCR beta chain is drawn from a study of blood T cell repertoires in COVID-19. At the level of the study: PBMCs, B-cell-depleted T cells, or T cells provided the cDNA or gDNA that made up the material.

Authors' methods: Amplified reference gene primers provided the basis for estimating nucleated cell counts. Data came from immunoSEQ multiplex PCR; TCRdb stores just in-frame clones and leaves some out. Clone size and the V and J calls come from that table; the DNA yielded D and trimming. Among approximately 120,000 clones listed, 75% to 90% were seen once. This sequence was found in a woman aged 45-65 years with acute or convalescent COVID-19. Sequencing was carried out using peripheral blood.

The CDR3 loop is CASSIWPGTEAFF. The CDR3 region has the DNA TGTGCCAGTAGTATATGGCCAGGGACTGAAGCTTTCTTT. V and J are TRBV19 and TRBJ1-1, with a weak D call TRBD1 (5 bases). CDR3 size: 13 residues. The V end lost 2 bases, the J end lost 5 bases, and 9 bases lay between the germline ends. The V gene's germline CDR1 is LNHDA and CDR2 SQIVND (reference sequence).